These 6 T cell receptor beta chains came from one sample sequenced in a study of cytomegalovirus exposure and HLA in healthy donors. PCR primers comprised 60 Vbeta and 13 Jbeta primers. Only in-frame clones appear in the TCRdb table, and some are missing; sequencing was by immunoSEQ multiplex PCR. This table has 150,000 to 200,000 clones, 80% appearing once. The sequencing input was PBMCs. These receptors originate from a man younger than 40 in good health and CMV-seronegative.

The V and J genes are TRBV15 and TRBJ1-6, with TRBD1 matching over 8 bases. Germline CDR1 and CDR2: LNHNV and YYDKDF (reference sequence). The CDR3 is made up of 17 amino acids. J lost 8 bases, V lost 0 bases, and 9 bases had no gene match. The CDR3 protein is CATSRDLGTGGYSPLHF. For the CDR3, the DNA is TGTGCCACCAGCAGAGATCTCGGCACAGGGGGTTATTCACCCCTCCACTTT.

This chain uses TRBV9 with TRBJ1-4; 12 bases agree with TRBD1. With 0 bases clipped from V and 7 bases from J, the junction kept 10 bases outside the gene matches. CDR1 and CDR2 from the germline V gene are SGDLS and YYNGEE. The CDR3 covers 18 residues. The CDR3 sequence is CASSVGPGQGASSEKLFF. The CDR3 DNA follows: TGTGCCAGCAGCGTAGGTCCGGGACAGGGGGCTAGTAGTGAAAAACTGTTTTTT.

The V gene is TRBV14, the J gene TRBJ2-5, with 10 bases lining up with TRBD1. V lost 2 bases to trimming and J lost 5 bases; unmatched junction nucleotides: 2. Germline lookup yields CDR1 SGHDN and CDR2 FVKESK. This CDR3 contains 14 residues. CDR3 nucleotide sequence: TGTGCCAGCAGCCAAAGACAGGGGGCGGAGACCCAGTACTTC. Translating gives CASSQRQGAETQYF.

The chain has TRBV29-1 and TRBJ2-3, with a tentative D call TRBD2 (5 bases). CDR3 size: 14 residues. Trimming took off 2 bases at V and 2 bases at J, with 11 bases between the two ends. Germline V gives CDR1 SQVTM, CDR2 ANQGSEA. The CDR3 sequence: CSVEPRGYTDTQYF. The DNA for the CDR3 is TGCAGCGTTGAACCCCGCGGGTACACAGATACGCAGTATTTT.

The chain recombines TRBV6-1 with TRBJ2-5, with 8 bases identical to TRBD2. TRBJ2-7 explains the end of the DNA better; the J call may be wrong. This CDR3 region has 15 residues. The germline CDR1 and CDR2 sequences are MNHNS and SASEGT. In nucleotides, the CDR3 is TGTGCCAGCAGTGAACCCCGGGGGGGCCATTACGAGCAGTACTTC. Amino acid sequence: CASSEPRGGHYEQYF.

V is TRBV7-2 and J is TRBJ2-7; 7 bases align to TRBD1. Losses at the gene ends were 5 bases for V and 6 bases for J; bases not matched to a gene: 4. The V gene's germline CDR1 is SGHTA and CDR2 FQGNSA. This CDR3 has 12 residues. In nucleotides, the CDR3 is TGTGCCAGCAGCCCCGACAGGGCCGAGCAGTACTTC. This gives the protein CASSPDRAEQYF.